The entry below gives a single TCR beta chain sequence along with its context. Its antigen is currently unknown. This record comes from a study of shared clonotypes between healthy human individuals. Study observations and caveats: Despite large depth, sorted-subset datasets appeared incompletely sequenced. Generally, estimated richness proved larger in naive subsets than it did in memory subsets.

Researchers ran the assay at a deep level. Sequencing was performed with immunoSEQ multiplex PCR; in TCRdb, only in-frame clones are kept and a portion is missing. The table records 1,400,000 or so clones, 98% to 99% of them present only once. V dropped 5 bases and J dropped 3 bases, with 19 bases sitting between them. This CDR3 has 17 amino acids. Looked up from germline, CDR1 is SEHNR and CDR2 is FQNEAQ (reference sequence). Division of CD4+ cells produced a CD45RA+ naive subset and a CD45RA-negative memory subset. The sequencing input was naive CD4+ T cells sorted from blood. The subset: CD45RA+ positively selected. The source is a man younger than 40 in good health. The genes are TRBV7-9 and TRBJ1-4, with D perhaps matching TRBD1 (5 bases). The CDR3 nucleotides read TGTGCCAGCAGCCCAACGGGGCTCCTCAGGGCTAATGAAAAACTGTTTTTT. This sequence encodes CASSPTGLLRANEKLFF.